This T cell receptor (beta chain) emerged from a study of beta chain features in type 1 diabetes. What was sequenced were expressed TCRB transcripts, since all of the isolated RNA had been reverse transcribed. Libraries were prepared by immunoSEQ multiplex PCR; TCRdb keeps only in-frame clonotypes and omits some of them. Of 640,000 or so clones listed, more than 13% are singletons. This clone was seen only a few times. Its antigen is not known. Study-level results: Shorter TCRB CDR3s, moderately but significantly so, marked every one of the four CD4+ subsets in Type 1 diabetes patients.

Germline CDR1 is SGHDT and CDR2 is YYEEEE. The CDR3 runs to 16 residues. With 3 bases clipped from V and 3 bases from J, the junction kept 11 bases outside the gene matches. The sequence derives from a man between 18 and 35 years old with type 1 diabetes. V and J are TRBV5-6 and TRBJ2-7, with 8 nucleotides matching TRBD1. Sequenced: naive CD4+ T cells from blood. CDR3 sequence: CASSWRPGQVVYEQYF. The CDR3 bases are TGTGCCAGCAGCTGGCGACCGGGACAGGTTGTCTACGAGCAGTACTTC.